These 2 T cell receptor beta chains were sequenced from one sample in a study of CXCR3-negative and CXCR3-positive naive CD8 T cells. UMI-tagged TRB cDNA libraries were built via 5' RACE. TCRdb reprocessed the 5' RACE reads, with one entry per CDR3 protein and no DNA. Recorded for this sample: roughly 90,000 distinct CDR3 sequences. Sequencing was done on a sample of naive CXCR3- CD8+ T cells from blood. The subset: CD45RO-CCR7+CD27+CD95- naive CD8+ T cells lacking CXCR3 (TNR3-). These receptors were collected from a human donor in good health. Some clones in this sample may be carry-over from other donors' samples.

The chain links TRBV9 to TRBJ2-7; absent DNA, TCRdb's TRBD2 call cannot be checked. This CDR3 comprises 15 residues. The V gene's germline CDR1 is SGDLS and CDR2 YYNGEE. CDR3 region: CASSVAMAGPREQYF.

The genes are TRBV29-1 and TRBJ1-5; as DNA is missing, the TRBD1 call by TCRdb cannot be tested. The CDR3 is 11 residues long. Germline-derived CDR1 and CDR2 are SQVTM and ANQGSEA. CDR3 in amino acids: CSVEDRAGVHF.